This section outlines one T cell receptor (beta chain) sequence together with its context. What it binds is unknown. This entry is derived from a study of CD8 T cells in Susac syndrome. Whole-study results and caveats: It was acknowledged in the study that the number of individuals who were included in its TCR sequencing and HLA analysis was relatively small.

Random hexamers were used to reverse transcribe the RNA input (about 0.5 to 1 ug). The authors amplified TCR beta CDR3 across 54 Vbeta and 13 Jbeta using immunoSEQ multiplex PCR. MiXCR was run by TCRdb on the immunoSEQ multiplex PCR reads, yielding one entry per CDR3 protein. The table shows around 130,000 distinct CDR3 sequences, with around nine tenths occurring only once. Trimming took off 0 bases at V and 4 bases at J, with 15 bases between the two ends. Germline CDR1 LGHDT, CDR2 YNNKEL (reference sequence). The CDR3 is made up of 17 amino acids. Sequencing of TCR beta was undertaken in CD8+ and CD4+ T cells derived from blood. TEMRA cells were FACS-enriched, and CD8+ and CD4+ T cells were isolated negatively.

Sequencing was performed on CD8+ T cells from PBMCs. This sequence originates from a human donor with multiple sclerosis. The chain recombines TRBV3-1 with TRBJ2-2, with a possible D match to TRBD2 (6 bases). The chain's CDR3 is CASSQDGGTSLTGELFF. The CDR3 DNA follows: TGTGCCAGCAGCCAAGATGGCGGGACCAGTCTCACCGGGGAGCTGTTTTTT. Full variable domain (outside the CDR3, taken from reference TRBV3-1 and TRBJ2-2): DTAVSQTPKYLVTQMGNDKSIKCEQNLGHDTMYWYKQDSKKFLKIMFSYNNKELIINETVPNRFSPKSPDKAHLNLHINSLELGDSAVYFCASSQDGGTSLTGELFFGEGSRLTVL.